The sequence of this TCR beta chain was determined in a study of T cell responses to AZD1222 COVID-19 vaccine. Trimming took 3 bases from V and 2 from J; bases not matched to a gene: 9. The CDR3 runs 16 residues. CDR1 and CDR2 from the germline V gene are GTSNPN and SVGIG (reference sequence). A single count supports this clone. Measured with immunoSEQ multiplex PCR; TCRdb has only the in-frame clones, and not every one. The sample lists 150,000 to 200,000 clones; 90% to 95% were seen once. The specimen comprised peripheral blood, sampled on day 0 of AZD1222 vaccination. This TCR came from an adult in good health. The chain is built from TRBV30 and TRBJ2-2, with 7 bases fitting TRBD1. In nucleotides, the CDR3 is TGTGCCTGGAGGGCCTCCGGGACAGTAAACACCGGGGAGCTGTTTTTT. As protein: CAWRASGTVNTGELFF.